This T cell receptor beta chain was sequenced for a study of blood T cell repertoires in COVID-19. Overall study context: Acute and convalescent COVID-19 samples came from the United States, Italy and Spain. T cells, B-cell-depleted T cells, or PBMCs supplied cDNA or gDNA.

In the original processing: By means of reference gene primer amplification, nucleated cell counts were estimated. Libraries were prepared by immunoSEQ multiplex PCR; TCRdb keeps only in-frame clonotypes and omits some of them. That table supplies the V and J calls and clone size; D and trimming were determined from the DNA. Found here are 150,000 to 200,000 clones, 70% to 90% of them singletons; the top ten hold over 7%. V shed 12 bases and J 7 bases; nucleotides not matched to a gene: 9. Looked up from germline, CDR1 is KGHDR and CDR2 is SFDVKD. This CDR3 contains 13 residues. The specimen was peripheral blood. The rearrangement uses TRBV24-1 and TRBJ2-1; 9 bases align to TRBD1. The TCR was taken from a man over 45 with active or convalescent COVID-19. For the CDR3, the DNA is TGTGCCGGATGGACAGGGGTAGGGAATGAGCAGTTCTTC. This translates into CAGWTGVGNEQFF.